This TCR beta chain emerged from a study of cytomegalovirus exposure and HLA in healthy donors (dated by TCRdb to the late 2010s). Describing the broader study: According to an earlier analysis of 550 to 700 of the donors, some 180 million T cells yielded over 90 million unique TCR beta sequences and approximately 300 Gb of sequence data. About 300 gigabases of sequencing data and tens of millions of unique TCR sequences were included in an early release covering roughly 600 HLA-typed donors. Of the 300 to 500 genotyped donors, less than 85% were placed in the genetic ancestry cluster associated with self-reported Caucasian donors. The study aimed to test whether cataloging public T cell receptors could reveal signatures of past pathogen exposure. The study used immunosequencing to profile the T cell repertoires of about 670 subjects and linked those repertoires to cytomegalovirus serostatus. Besides the first cohort of more than 650 subjects, a separate validation cohort made up of roughly 120 different subjects was used. To predict cytomegalovirus infection status, the study combined high-throughput TCR immunosequencing, statistical association of individual TCRs with disease status, and machine learning. To study patterns of TCR occurrence, a later analysis re-analyzed previously published TCR beta repertoires from around 670 donors and added high-resolution HLA genotyping. The later analysis used no new phenotypic data to find candidate immune exposures, relying instead on TCR beta sequences and their occurrence across donors. In an earlier analysis of a few hundred of the donors, high-throughput TCR beta sequencing was used to judge whether each TCR beta V gene segment behaved as functional or pseudogenic. Alongside the repertoire data, information on donor age, sex, ethnicity and CMV serostatus was compiled. Genome-wide SNP genotypes for about 55% of the roughly 670 donors were used in a later genetic analysis, which treated that subset as a discovery cohort. All discovery cohort repertoires had been generated on a single sequencing platform. HLA typing included class I and class II loci at four-digit resolution. Typing coverage varied by locus: about 620-630 donors for A, B, C, DRB1 and DQB1; 500 to 550 for DQA1; around 570 for DPA1; about 450 for DPB1. Because of strong linkage in the cohort, five DR-DQ haplotypes were treated as single units for association and clustering. Among about 370 genotyped donors of the cohort, an average of roughly 230,000 unique TCR beta nucleotide sequences was sequenced per donor, of which about 18% were non-productive. What the authors observed across the whole study: Linkage disequilibrium might explain the correlated functional status among segregating V segments, but an unknown experimental factor could not be ruled out. This cohort had only TCR beta chains sequenced, and the lack of alpha or paired-chain data limited which features could be detected. HLA typing was unavailable for some donors at each locus, so association tests used only the typed subset. Across donors, most TCR sequences were observed very rarely, whereas some public TCRs were present in many individuals. In the study, approximately 150 TCR beta chains were listed as associated with cytomegalovirus. A further reported finding was that TCR beta sequences accurately predicted the HLA-A and HLA-B alleles for most subjects in the first cohort. According to a later genetic analysis, donors in an Asian-associated ancestry cluster had fewer N-insertions in productive TCRs than the approximately 630-donor mean. CMV serostatus was the only immune exposure information available for the cohort. Because counts were too low, about 18 rarely observed V segments, including chromosome 9 orphons, were excluded from the earlier analysis of 587 of the donors. Compared with equally common non-associated chains, HLA-associated TCR beta chains in a later analysis were more clonally expanded and had lower generation probabilities. A group of highly shared sequence variants was considered likely to be a technical artifact of the sequencing pipeline. An association between a missense DCLRE1C variant and V-gene and J-gene trimming of TCR beta chains was found in a later genetic analysis and replicated in an independent cohort. In a later analysis, the rate of TCR association differed among HLA loci, with DRB1 alleles having the most associated TCRs and HLA-C alleles having the fewest. Most CMV-associated TCR beta chains appeared to be HLA-restricted in a later analysis, and the HLA associations seemed to be driven largely by CMV exposure. The classifier was reported to diagnose cytomegalovirus status with high specificity and sensitivity in both the original cohort and the validation cohort. Three of the identified cytomegalovirus-associated TCR beta chains were confirmed in vitro to be specific for cytomegalovirus antigens. The authors suggested that the approach could potentially be extended to other disease states and immunological phenotypes. An earlier analysis of several hundred of the donors showed that most TCR beta V segments appeared in productive rearrangements either about 87% or about 30% of the time, which broadly matched IMGT annotations. Because the 87-base-pair reads could not distinguish some IMGT-functional V segments, including TRBV6-2 and TRBV6-3, those segments were excluded. When HLA alleles, especially DR and DQ, strongly co-occurred, TCR associations were difficult to assign to individual alleles. In a later analysis, 15,000 to 20,000 TCR beta sequences were associated with specific HLA alleles at a false discovery rate of 0.05. Several of the top co-occurrence clusters appeared to be linked to parvovirus B19, influenza, CMV and Epstein-Barr virus, according to a later analysis. The presence/absence analyses assumed that sequencing depth was roughly uniform across donors, and that assumption may not be true.

The cohort comprised some 700 healthy bone marrow donors. At the time of sampling, every cohort member was nominally healthy, though immune exposures that went unrecorded were likely present. The donor was CMV seronegative and belonged to the group of 380 or so seronegative cohort members. Each donor provided a peripheral blood sample, and peripheral blood mononuclear cells were used for TCR beta sequencing. The Qiagen DNeasy Blood Extraction Kit was used to extract genomic DNA from the blood cell samples. CDR1 and CDR2, per the germline V gene (reference sequence), are LNHDA and SQIVND. Clipping removes 6 bases from V and 0 bases from J, with 5 as the unmatched junction base count. The CDR3 covers 15 residues, taking in both the cysteine and the phenylalanine. Just CDR3 DNA is preserved here, 45 bases in frame from base 1. A note on this clone: The antigen it binds to is not known. Per-nucleotide qualities are absent, and no much larger clonotype sits a single base away.

The method behind the library was the immunoSEQ multiplex PCR assay. A mixture of 60 forward primers for TCR Vbeta segments and 13 reverse primers for TCR Jbeta segments was used in the multiplex PCR. A multiplex PCR assay on genomic DNA amplified the CDR3 region of rearranged TCR beta genes. On the Illumina HiSeq System, the amplified TCR beta libraries were sequenced as 87-base-pair reads. For the original study's pipeline: A later analysis tallied roughly 78 million unique TCR beta chains across the 666 repertoires, and some 12 million of those chains were shared by two or more donors. Raw reads were error-corrected and collapsed into unique sequences by a nearest-neighbor algorithm in which closely related sequences were merged to remove PCR and sequencing errors. Alignment of CDR3 sequences to IMGT reference sequences was used to assign V, D and J gene segments. For a sequence to be retained, at least a six-nucleotide match to both a V gene segment and a J gene segment was required. A rearrangement counted as productive if the CDR3 had no stop codons and remained in frame with V and J, and every other rearrangement counted as non-productive. Following IMGT convention, CDR3 was defined as the stretch from the second conserved V-encoded cysteine up to the conserved J-encoded phenylalanine. Sequences without an unambiguous match to a single V gene segment were excluded from the earlier analysis of about 600 of the donors. An earlier analysis of 587 of the donors classified V segments as functional when productive rearrangements were above 56.7% and as segregating when the standard deviation between donors was above 5%. A statistical classification framework was developed to diagnose cytomegalovirus status using the catalog of TCR beta chain sequences. In a later analysis, TCR nucleotide sequences were compared against IMGT/GENE-DB human TR gene sequences so that V and J genes could be assigned. In a later analysis, CDR3 sequences and most-parsimonious VDJ recombination scenarios were assigned using the TCRdist pipeline. In a later analysis, each TCR beta chain was defined by its CDR3 amino acid sequence together with its V-gene family, and reads lacking a unique V-gene family were excluded. As a way to deal with suspected cross-contamination and a sequencing artifact, a later analysis dropped nearly 600 nucleotide sequences that were highly shared and had low generation probability. For each public chain, a later analysis derived a clonal expansion index from normalized ranks of inferred template counts within each repertoire. Generation probabilities in a later analysis came from a VDJ recombination model fitted to out-of-frame rearrangements, and those results were checked against IGoR. Hypergeometric tests were used in a later analysis to score TCR-TCR, TCR-HLA and TCR-CMV co-occurrence, with a repertoire-size bias correction applied to the TCR pairs. A later analysis estimated false discovery rates by permuting HLA or CMV assignments 20 times. In a later analysis, co-occurring TCRs were grouped using DBSCAN, with TCRdist sequence similarity added in when clustering inside HLA-allele-positive subsets. Co-occurrence clustering excluded repertoires with fewer than 30,000 or more than 120,000 public chains, plus five with anomalous nucleotide sharing. Here the immuneACCESS table is served through TCRdb, limited to in-frame sequences with V and J called. Missing clones are a known gap in these copies; in checked studies unresolved V genes cover under half, and the rest lacks a known reason. V and J calls and clone size are those listed in that table; D and trimming were worked out from the DNA. The sample table holds 150,000 or so clones, of which approximately 82% were seen once. 1.5% of the sample comes from the top ten.

The clonotype comes from a female donor in good health and CMV-seronegative. Sequenced sample: PBMCs. The chain is assembled from TRBV19 and TRBJ1-5, with 7 middle bases fitting TRBD1. Here the CDR3 is given as CASSLGTVSNQPQHF. The base sequence is TGTGCCAGTAGCCTCGGGACAGTTAGCAATCAGCCCCAGCATTTT. Where the CDR3 stops, the reference TRBV19 and TRBJ1-5 genes take over; the full variable domain is DGGITQSPKYLFRKEGQNVTLSCEQNLNHDAMYWYRQDPGQGLRLIYYSQIVNDFQKGDIAEGYSVSREKKESFPLTVTSAQKNPTAFYLCASSLGTVSNQPQHFGDGTRLSIL.